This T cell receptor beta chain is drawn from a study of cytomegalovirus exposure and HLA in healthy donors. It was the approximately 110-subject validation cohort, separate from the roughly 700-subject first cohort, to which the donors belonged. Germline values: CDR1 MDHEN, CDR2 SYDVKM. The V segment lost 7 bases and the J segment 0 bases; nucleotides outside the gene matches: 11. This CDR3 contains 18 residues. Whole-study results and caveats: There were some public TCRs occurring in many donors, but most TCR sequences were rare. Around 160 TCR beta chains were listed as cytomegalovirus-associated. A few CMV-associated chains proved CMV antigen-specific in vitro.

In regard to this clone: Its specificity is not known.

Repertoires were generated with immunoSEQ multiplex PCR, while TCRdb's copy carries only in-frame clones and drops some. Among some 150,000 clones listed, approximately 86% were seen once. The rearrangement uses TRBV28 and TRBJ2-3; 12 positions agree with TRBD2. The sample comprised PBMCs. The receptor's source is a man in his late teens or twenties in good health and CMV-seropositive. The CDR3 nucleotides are TGTGCCAGCATAAGGGTAACTAGCGGGAGGCGGAGCACAGATACGCAGTATTTT. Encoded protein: CASIRVTSGRRSTDTQYF. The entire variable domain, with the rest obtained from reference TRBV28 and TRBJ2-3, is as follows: DVKVTQSSRYLVKRTGEKVFLECVQDMDHENMFWYRQDPGLGLRLIYFSYDVKMKEKGDIPEGYSVSREKKERFSLILESASTNQTSMYLCASIRVTSGRRSTDTQYFGPGTRLTVL.